The entry below gives a single T cell receptor (beta chain) sequence along with its context. Its cognate antigen is unknown. The CDR3 is 13 amino acids. The V gene's germline CDR1 is MNHNS and CDR2 SASEGT. Trimming cost V 6 bases and J 4 bases; bases outside gene matches: 3. The data were obtained in a study of cytomegalovirus exposure and HLA in healthy donors. Study-level findings and limits: Within an earlier analysis, most TCR beta V segments proved productive either about 87% or about 30% of the time.

PCR used 60 Vbeta primers and 13 Jbeta primers. Profiled with immunoSEQ multiplex PCR; TCRdb holds only in-frame clones, not every one. This sample has about 92,000 clones, with roughly 80% found just once. This receptor was obtained from a girl aged 2-10 years in good health and CMV-seropositive. The sample comprised PBMCs. The chain joins TRBV6-1 to TRBJ2-1; 7 bases map to TRBD2. CDR3 residues: CASRGGEYNEQFF. CDR3 nucleotide sequence: TGTGCCAGCAGGGGGGGGGAATACAATGAGCAGTTCTTC.